This T cell receptor beta chain comes out of a study of T cell responses to AZD1222 COVID-19 vaccine. Study results and limitations: Baseline seropositivity characterized only 5 or 6 AZD1222 recipients. Samples come after the peak T cell response, not at day 14. Reportedly, nearly half of unique spike TCRs recognized epitopes outside B.1.351/B.1.1.7 mutations.

Germline V CDR1 and CDR2: MNHEY, SVGEGT. The CDR3 has 16 residues. V was clipped by 3 bases and J by 9 bases, with 21 bases between them. Here immunoSEQ multiplex PCR was the method, and the copy in TCRdb shows in-frame clones only, minus some. The sample records under 150,000 clones, about nine tenths being singletons. As to this clone: Its cognate antigen is unknown.

V usage is TRBV6-2 or TRBV6-3 and J usage is TRBJ2-1; weak D call: TRBD2 (6 bases). The sequence was collected from an adult who received the AZD1222 COVID-19 vaccine. The source was peripheral blood, collected 28 days after the second AZD1222 dose. The CDR3, as DNA: TGTGCCAGCAGTTATTCCCCGGGAGCCCTACATGGTGAGCAGTTCTTC. This gives the protein CASSYSPGALHGEQFF.